Listed here are 26 T cell receptor beta chains from one sample, sequenced in a study of control samples from healthy donors and cancer patients. Generated by immunoSEQ multiplex PCR, the TCRdb table keeps only in-frame clones and is missing some. The repertoire consists of approximately 150,000 clones, with roughly 94% occurring once and the leading ten covering around 14%. What was sequenced was blood. Receptor source: a man aged 40-50 years in good health.

The V and J genes are TRBV6-5 and TRBJ2-7; a weak D match, TRBD2 (5 bases). With 5 bases removed from V and 5 bases from J, the gap between germline ends came to 16 bases. Looked up from germline, CDR1 is MNHEY and CDR2 is SVGAGI. The CDR3 covers 14 residues. The DNA for the CDR3 is TGTGCCAGCAGTCCCGGACGGCTGCGGGACGAGCAGTACTTC. Its translation is CASSPGRLRDEQYF.

Here the CDR3 DNA reads TGTGCCAGCAGCTACGGACAGGGGGGTAGCTATGGCTACACCTTC. Translation: CASSYGQGGSYGYTF. The chain couples TRBV13 to TRBJ1-2; TRBD1 aligns across 10 bases. The V gene's germline CDR1 is PRHDT and CDR2 FYEKMQ (reference sequence). This CDR3 has 15 amino acids. V was clipped by 4 bases and J by 4 bases; unmatched bases: 6.

This chain links TRBV9 with TRBJ1-5, with a tentative D call TRBD1 (5 bases). From germline, CDR1 is SGDLS and CDR2 YYNGEE. The CDR3 length is 14 residues. V was cut by 3 bases and J by 9 bases, with 16 bases left in between. The CDR3 coding sequence is TGTGCCAGCAGCGCCGGGGACTCCCCAGGGCCCCAGCATTTT. Its protein product is CASSAGDSPGPQHF.

The rearrangement joins TRBV5-1 to TRBJ1-3; D is unresolved. This CDR3 has 15 amino acids. With 4 bases removed from V and 0 bases from J, the gap between germline ends came to 11 bases. Germline values: CDR1 SGHRS, CDR2 YFSETQ. The DNA for the CDR3 is TGCGCCAGCAGCATATCGGGGTACTCTGGAAACACCATATATTTT. It codes for CASSISGYSGNTIYF.

V gene TRBV6-4 combines with J gene TRBJ1-5, with D hard to call. Germline loops: CDR1 MRHNA, CDR2 SNTAGT. This CDR3 has 12 amino acids. Deletions cut 2 bases from V and 6 bases from J, with 5 bases between. Here the CDR3 DNA reads TGTGCCAGCAGTGACCCTACTCAGCCCCAGCATTTT. Translation: CASSDPTQPQHF.

This clone has a single count. This chain uses TRBV11-2 with TRBJ1-2, with D perhaps matching TRBD1 (6 bases). The germline V and J ends were trimmed by 4 bases and 14 bases, with 20 bases remaining between them. In germline, CDR1 is SGHAT, CDR2 FQNNGV. The CDR3 totals 13 residues. CDR3 nucleotide sequence: TGTGCCAGCAGCTCAGTAACAGGGCCCAAAAGAACCTTC. Protein: CASSSVTGPKRTF.

J is TRBJ1-5 and V is TRBV19; tentatively, D is TRBD1 (5 bases). Trimming stripped 3 bases from V and 6 bases from J, with 9 bases between. From germline, CDR1 is LNHDA and CDR2 SQIVND (reference sequence). The CDR3 totals 13 residues. The CDR3 protein is CASSIGAPQPQHF. The CDR3 DNA is TGTGCCAGTAGTATCGGGGCTCCTCAGCCCCAGCATTTT.

The V gene is TRBV6-5, the J gene TRBJ1-1; 7 nucleotides align to TRBD1. V trimming: 6 bases; J trimming: 5 bases; junction bases outside the gene matches: 6. Germline V CDR1 and CDR2: MNHEY, SVGAGI. The CDR3 length is 13 residues. As DNA, the CDR3 is TGTGCCAGCAGCCTGGGACAGTGGACTGAAGCTTTCTTT. Translated: CASSLGQWTEAFF.

For this clone: Different DNA sequences within this sample yield the same CDR3. V is TRBV2 and J is TRBJ2-2, with D perhaps assigned TRBD1 or TRBD2 (6 bases each). Per germline, CDR1 SNHLY and CDR2 FYNNEI. The CDR3 is made up of 14 amino acids. The V and J ends lost 8 bases and 1 base respectively, with 11 bases between them. The CDR3 sequence is CASGGRVNTGELFF. CDR3 DNA sequence: TGTGCCAGCGGGGGGCGGGTGAACACCGGGGAGCTGTTTTTT.

V gene TRBV6-2 or TRBV6-3 combines with J gene TRBJ2-3; D is unresolved. The V end was cut by 4 bases, the J end by 4 bases, with 3 bases between. The germline CDR1 and CDR2 sequences are MNHEY and SVGEGT. The CDR3 spans 11 residues. CDR3 region: CASSFSDTQYF. As DNA, the CDR3 is TGTGCCAGCAGTTTCTCAGATACGCAGTATTTT.

The J gene is TRBJ2-3, the V gene TRBV5-1; D is unresolved. V dropped 7 bases and J dropped 4 bases, with 4 bases sitting between them. The CDR3 length is 10 residues. The germline V gene encodes CDR1 SGHRS and CDR2 YFSETQ. The DNA for the CDR3 is TGCGCCAGCGGCGCAGATACGCAGTATTTT. As protein: CASGADTQYF.

Turning to this clone: Other DNA sequences within the sample encode an identical CDR3. This rearrangement joins TRBV10-1 to TRBJ1-1; D gene uncertain. CDR3 size: 13 residues. Germline values: CDR1 WNHNN, CDR2 SYGVQD (reference sequence). Trimming removed 2 bases from V and 0 bases from J, with 4 bases in between. This CDR3 reads CASSERVNTEAFF. The CDR3 DNA sequence: TGCGCCAGCAGTGAGCGGGTGAACACTGAAGCTTTCTTT.

This clone has just a few counts. The CDR3 loop is CASSEYRGGLIYEQYF. The CDR3 nucleotides are TGTGCCAGCAGTGAATATCGCGGGGGGCTCATCTACGAGCAGTACTTC. The V gene is TRBV25-1, the J gene TRBJ2-7, with 8 nucleotides matching TRBD2. The germline CDR1 and CDR2 sequences are MGHDK and SYGVNS. V lost 0 bases, J lost 3 bases, and 7 bases stayed unmatched. The CDR3 is made up of 16 amino acids.

CDR3 sequence: CASSQDSLAEYEQYF. CDR3 nucleotide sequence: TGTGCCAGCAGCCAAGATAGCCTAGCGGAATACGAGCAGTACTTC. The chain recombines TRBV3-1 (or the pseudogene TRBV3-2) with TRBJ2-7, with TRBD2 identical over 7 bases. The germline V gene has CDR1 LGHDT and CDR2 YNNKEL (reference sequence). The length of the CDR3 is 15 residues. J was trimmed by 4 bases and V by 0 bases; bases with no gene match: 6.

This chain joins TRBV10-2 and TRBJ1-1; D remains unclear. The CDR3 has 12 amino acids. Between the trimmed V and J ends, which lost 3 bases and 8 bases, there was a span of 10 bases. The V gene's germline CDR1 is WSHSY and CDR2 SAAADI. CDR3 DNA sequence: TGCGCCAGCAGTGAATTGGAACGGGAAGCTTTCTTT. Translation gives CASSELEREAFF.

The genes are TRBV27 and TRBJ1-6, with D possibly matching TRBD1 (6 bases). Trimming cost V 5 bases and J 8 bases, with 16 bases left between them. This CDR3 is 15 amino acids long. Germline CDR1 is MNHEY and CDR2 is SMNVEV (reference sequence). DNA for the CDR3: TGTGCCAGCAGTACCTGGGACATTCCCCATTCACCCCTCCACTTT. Protein sequence: CASSTWDIPHSPLHF.

The rearrangement links TRBV6-5 to TRBJ1-4; 9 bases are shared with TRBD1. The germline CDR1 and CDR2 sequences are MNHEY and SVGAGI. This CDR3 spans 16 amino acids. J gave up 2 bases and V 0 bases, and 1 base lay outside the gene matches. The DNA for the CDR3 is TGTGCCAGCAGTTACTCACAGGGGGCTACTAATGAAAAACTGTTTTTT. Translating it yields CASSYSQGATNEKLFF.

This clone occurred a few times. The J gene is TRBJ2-3, the V gene TRBV9; D perhaps matches TRBD2 (6 bases). Between the trimmed V and J ends, which lost 3 bases and 1 base, there was a span of 18 bases. The CDR3 runs to 17 residues. CDR1 and CDR2 from the germline V gene are SGDLS and YYNGEE. The DNA of the CDR3 is TGTGCCAGCAGCGATCCTATAATGCGGGGTCGCACAGATACGCAGTATTTT. This gives the protein CASSDPIMRGRTDTQYF. Combining the CDR3 with reference TRBV9 and TRBJ2-3 gives the whole variable domain DSGVTQTPKHLITATGQRVTLRCSPRSGDLSVYWYQQSLDQGLQFLIQYYNGEERAKGNILERFSAQQFPDLHSELNLSSLELGDSALYFCASSDPIMRGRTDTQYFGPGTRLTVL.

The chain joins TRBV6-1 to TRBJ1-6; possible D gene TRBD1, 6 bases. The CDR3 is 16 amino acids. Trimming removed 2 bases at V and 7 bases at J, with 15 bases between. Germline CDR1 and CDR2: MNHNS and SASEGT. This CDR3 is CASSEYRTVPNSPLHF. DNA of the CDR3: TGTGCCAGCAGTGAATATCGGACAGTCCCAAATTCACCCCTCCACTTT.

The V gene is TRBV5-1, the J gene TRBJ2-3; the match to TRBD2 covers 7 bases. The CDR3 runs to 15 residues. V dropped 4 bases and J dropped 3; count of bases not matched to a gene: 8. Germline V gives CDR1 SGHRS, CDR2 YFSETQ. Written as DNA, the CDR3 is TGCGCCAGCAGCAGACAGACTAGCTTGACAGATACGCAGTATTTT. Encoded protein: CASSRQTSLTDTQYF.

The J gene is TRBJ1-6, the V gene TRBV18; D remains unclear. The CDR3 extends over 17 amino acids. Trimming left V 2 bases short and J 5 bases short, with 16 bases between. Germline assignment: CDR1 KGHSH and CDR2 LQKENI. The CDR3: CASSPIEGSVNNSPLHF. For the CDR3, the DNA is TGTGCCAGCTCACCAATCGAGGGCTCCGTTAATAATTCACCCCTCCACTTT.

The J gene is TRBJ2-5, the V gene TRBV19; D uncertain. Germline V lookup: CDR1 LNHDA, CDR2 SQIVND (reference sequence). The CDR3 runs 16 residues. The germline V and J ends were trimmed by 5 bases and 2 bases, with 18 bases remaining between them. The CDR3 spells CASSPHSGLYQETQYF. The CDR3 DNA is TGTGCCAGTAGTCCTCACTCGGGCCTGTATCAAGAGACCCAGTACTTC.

This chain joins TRBV5-4 and TRBJ2-7, with TRBD1 as a possible D gene (5 bases). CDR3 length: 14 amino acids. Germline V CDR1 and CDR2: SGHNT, YYREEE (reference sequence). The ends were cut back, 4 bases at V and 2 bases at J, with 13 bases in the middle. The CDR3 protein is CASSPDSSPYEQYF. The DNA of the CDR3 is TGTGCCAGCAGCCCCGACAGTTCCCCCTACGAGCAGTACTTC. Combining the CDR3 with reference TRBV5-4 and TRBJ2-7 gives the whole variable domain ETGVTQSPTHLIKTRGQQVTLRCSSQSGHNTVSWYQQALGQGPQFIFQYYREEENGRGNFPPRFSGLQFPNYSSELNVNALELDDSALYLCASSPDSSPYEQYFGPGTRLTVT.

The rearrangement uses TRBV4-1 and TRBJ1-5; TRBD1 is a possible D gene (5 bases). There are 16 residues in the CDR3. Trimming cost V 4 bases and J 0 bases, with 13 bases left between them. Germline V gene data show CDR1 as MGHRA and CDR2 as YSYEKL. The DNA of the CDR3 is TGCGCCAGCAGCCTAGTTGGGGGAGATAGCAATCAGCCCCAGCATTTT. Translation gives CASSLVGGDSNQPQHF.

The chain uses TRBV11-2 and TRBJ2-7; D ambiguous. Trimming shortened V by 0 bases and J by 7 bases, and 16 bases separated the two germline ends. This CDR3 spans 15 amino acids. Germline V gives CDR1 SGHAT, CDR2 FQNNGV. CDR3 DNA sequence: TGTGCCAGCAGCTTAGAACCTCTCAAAGTTTTGGAGCAGTACTTC. Protein product: CASSLEPLKVLEQYF.

The gene calls are TRBV7-9 and TRBJ1-2; D may be TRBD1 (6 bases). This CDR3 is built from 16 residues. Germline V gene lookup returns CDR1 SEHNR and CDR2 FQNEAQ (reference sequence). V was pared by 5 bases and J by 5 bases, with 21 bases between. The CDR3 bases are TGTGCCAGCAGCGGAACGACAGGTTTAAACCTTTATGGCTACACCTTC. Translated, it gives CASSGTTGLNLYGYTF.